This record concerns one T cell receptor (beta chain) sequence. Its cognate antigen has yet to be identified. No base qualities exist here, and no much larger clone lies one base off it. The listed sequencing device is Illumina NovaSeq 6000. TCRalpha and TCRbeta cDNA libraries were constructed by 5'RACE with constant-segment primers, with sample barcodes and unique molecular identifiers being introduced. Trizol reagent was used to extract RNA from every sample. The libraries were amplified in two PCR steps, and the second step added a second sample barcode and Illumina TruSeq adapters. Sequencing of the libraries was done on an Illumina NovaSeq, producing 2 x 150 bp paired-end reads. On the study's bioinformatics: Reads were demultiplexed and collapsed into UMI-guided consensus sequences with migec v1.2.7. Using mixcr v2.1.11, the UMI consensuses were aligned to TRA and TRB V and J templates and assembled into clonotypes. Clonotypes were classified as expanded or contracted when called significant by both edgeR and NoisET, with noise models trained on biological replicates. For edgeR calls, the cutoffs were a false discovery rate-adjusted p below 0.01 and a log2 fold-change threshold of 1. As an exploratory analysis of dynamics, max-normalized trajectories of the 1000 most abundant clonotypes were examined with PCA combined with hierarchical clustering. The CD4 or CD8 phenotype of responding clones was assigned using the separately sequenced CD4+ and CD8+ repertoires. The public reads were reprocessed in TCRdb via fastp at Q25 and MiXCR, keeping in-frame beta chains. Rows merge per CDR3 protein into single entries with the most common DNA and genes. Clone size and V and J calls follow TCRdb, not the original study. For this sample the table gives hundreds of thousands of distinct CDR3 sequences, of which over 25% were detected only once. In total, the top ten clones hold roughly 12% of the sample.

CDR1 and CDR2 are read off the germline V gene (reference sequence) as LNHNV and YYDKDF. Measured from the cysteine to the phenylalanine, the CDR3 is 15 residues long. The CDR3 DNA has 45 bases and is translated from base 1. V is reduced by 0 bases and J by 1 base, leaving a spacing of 10 bases between them. This record belongs to a study of T-cell memory formation after mild COVID-19 (dated by TCRdb to the early 2020s). Turning to the overall study: Most TCR sequence clusters were specific to one of the two donors. T-cell clones expanding and contracting after mild COVID-19 in two donors were tracked by longitudinal TCRalpha and TCRbeta repertoire sequencing. Two young, previously healthy adult volunteers made up the cohort, one male and one female.

The study at large found these results: Some responding clones were found in pre-infection memory, which suggests that pre-existing cross-reactive memory T cells took part in the SARS-CoV-2 response. The second-wave clones that peaked on day 37 were not confirmed to be SARS-CoV-2 specific. Only two mild cases were covered by the study, and larger cohorts that include severe cases with pre-infection samples were considered necessary. Clones contracting from day 15 to 85 had balanced CD4/CD8 phenotypes, while a second wave expanding from day 15 to 37 was biased towards CD4+. Contracting CD4+ clones were found mainly in CM and EM memory subsets, while CD8+ clones were enriched in EMRA.

Ficoll-Paque density gradient centrifugation was used to isolate PBMCs. The origin of this receptor is an adult woman who had mild COVID-19 (a few samples of this study predate the infection). The sample titles of this study are shuffled in the database, so cell type and time point are left out; the donor was told from shared clones. The sample taken for sequencing was PBMCs or a T cell subset sorted from them (not recorded which). The chain was built from TRBV15 and TRBJ2-7; no D segment can be confidently identified. CDR3 sequence: CATSRDHDGSYEQYF. Here is the DNA: TGTGCCACCAGCAGAGATCACGACGGTTCCTACGAGCAGTACTTC.